The clone carrying this T cell receptor (beta chain) was detected many times. Diagnosing involved the use of clinical symptoms, serum thyroxine and TRAb, thyroid ultrasound and orbital computed tomography. These data come from a study of T cells in Graves' hyperthyroidism and ophthalmopathy. Study information: Peripheral blood was collected at initial diagnosis, before any treatment.

This CDR3 contains 14 residues. V was pared by 8 bases and J by 3 bases, with 14 bases between. CDR1 MNHNS and CDR2 SASEGT come from the germline V gene. RNA transcripts gave rise to amplified TCR beta CDR3 regions. The primer set for the first-round RT-PCR of the TCR CDR3 was HTBI. TCRdb redid the calling of the multiplex PCR reads with MiXCR, one entry per CDR3 protein. The sample has fewer than 750,000 distinct CDR3 sequences, roughly 15% seen once. The sample consisted of blood. The V gene is TRBV6-1, the J gene TRBJ1-5; no definite D call. The receptor comes from a woman in her thirties or forties with Graves' ophthalmopathy. CDR3 residues: CASWRPENNQPQHF. In DNA form, the CDR3 reads TGTGCCAGCTGGAGGCCAGAGAACAATCAGCCCCAGCATTTT.